This T cell receptor (beta chain) originates from a study of T cell repertoires in cytomegalovirus infection. V dropped 3 bases and J dropped 4 bases, with 13 bases sitting between them. This CDR3 region has 14 residues. From germline, CDR1 is SNHLY and CDR2 FYNNEI. This clonotype was seen more than once but under ten times. Its antigen is unidentified. TCRdb fed the reads into MiXCR, producing one record per CDR3 protein. The top ten hold 15% to 20% of the sample, which has hundreds of thousands of distinct CDR3 sequences, 30% to 35% seen once. The chain has TRBV2 and TRBJ2-7; D is perhaps TRBD2 (6 bases). This specimen was cultured PBMCs, taken from culture after CMV antigen stimulation. The TCR sequence derives from a human donor in good health (CMV status not recorded). Some clones in this sample may be carry-over from other donors' samples. The CDR3 region has the DNA TGTGCCAGCAGTGACTCGGGGGTTAGGTACGAGCAGTACTTC. Translating gives CASSDSGVRYEQYF.